This TCR beta chain was identified during a study of identical twins. TCRdb redid the calling of the 5' RACE reads with MiXCR, one entry per CDR3 protein. The sample shows roughly 250,000 distinct CDR3 sequences, around 6.6% of them seen only once. Germline V gene lookup returns CDR1 MNHNS and CDR2 SASEGT. The CDR3 contains 14 residues. Trimming took off 1 base at V and 2 bases at J, with 8 bases between the two ends. These records were also assigned to another study, of yellow fever vaccine responses in identical twins.

V gene TRBV6-1 combines with J gene TRBJ1-2, with D hard to call. This receptor was identified in a woman aged 18-35 years in good health. What was sequenced was memory (CD45RO+) T cells sorted from blood. The CDR3 DNA is TGTGCCAGCAGTGAAGGACCGACGAACTATGGCTACACCTTC. This translates into CASSEGPTNYGYTF.